Presented here are 23 T cell receptor beta chains from one specimen sequenced in a study of patients and donors after allogeneic stem cell transplantation. TCRdb processed the RT-PCR reads anew with MiXCR; each CDR3 protein has one entry. Found here are 150,000 to 250,000 distinct CDR3 sequences, roughly 40% of them singletons; the top ten hold about 35%. The source material was blood, either unsorted or a sorted T cell fraction (not recorded which). The origin of the receptors is a human donor who was either an allogeneic HSCT recipient or a stem cell or donor lymphocyte infusion donor (not recorded which). It is not recorded whose cells these are; they may come from a transplant donor.

The V and J genes are TRBV11-2 and TRBJ1-2; weak D call: TRBD1 (5 bases). Germline lookup yields CDR1 SGHAT and CDR2 FQNNGV. The CDR3 runs 14 residues. With 5 bases removed from V and 7 bases from J, the gap between germline ends came to 17 bases. CDR3 in amino acids: CASSPYGTPSGYTF. CDR3 nucleotide sequence: TGTGCCAGCAGCCCCTACGGGACGCCTTCTGGCTACACCTTC.

The chain is built from TRBV6-5 and TRBJ2-7; a weak D match, TRBD2 (6 bases). Germline lookup yields CDR1 MNHEY and CDR2 SVGAGI. Between the trimmed V and J ends, which lost 5 bases and 2 bases, there was a span of 13 bases. CDR3 length: 14 residues. The CDR3 region is CASSILGGPYEQYF. The CDR3 DNA is TGTGCCAGCAGTATACTGGGAGGCCCCTACGAGCAGTACTTC.

This clonotype was counted only a few times. The chain combines TRBV3-1 with TRBJ2-1; D tentatively reads TRBD1 or TRBD2 (5 bases each). Germline assignment: CDR1 LGHDT and CDR2 YNNKEL (reference sequence). The CDR3 runs to 18 residues. V gave up 0 bases and J gave up 3 bases, with 18 bases separating them. CDR3 sequence: CASSQEAIRDARYNEQFF. In DNA, the CDR3 is TGTGCCAGCAGCCAAGAAGCGATCCGGGACGCACGCTACAATGAGCAGTTCTTC.

V gene TRBV4-2 combines with J gene TRBJ2-3; 8 bases line up with TRBD1. V lost 3 bases and J lost 2; bases outside the gene matches: 7. Per germline, CDR1 LGHNA and CDR2 YNFKEQ. This CDR3 is 16 amino acids long. The CDR3 sequence is CASSQARQGTTDTQYF. CDR3 coding DNA: TGTGCCAGCAGCCAGGCCCGACAGGGGACCACAGATACGCAGTATTTT.

This rearrangement joins TRBV2 to TRBJ2-2; no clear D. Germline CDR1 and CDR2: SNHLY and FYNNEI. This CDR3 is built from 14 residues. The V end lost 7 bases, the J end lost 4 bases, and 13 bases lay between the germline ends. In DNA, the CDR3 is TGTGCCAGCAAAAACGAACTACCCACCGGGGAGCTGTTTTTT. Its protein is CASKNELPTGELFF.

The chain joins TRBV12-3 or TRBV12-4 to TRBJ1-3, with 9 bases identical to TRBD1. The CDR3 loop spans 15 amino acids. Trimming cost V 6 bases and J 3 bases; bases outside gene matches: 6. CDR3 coding DNA: TGTGCCAGCAGCCTCCGGGACAGGGTTGGAAACACCATATATTTT. Translating it yields CASSLRDRVGNTIYF.

The chain is built from TRBV7-9 and TRBJ2-7; D not certain. CDR3 length: 12 residues. V lost 5 bases, J lost 5 bases, and 10 bases lay in between. Germline CDR1 and CDR2: SEHNR and FQNEAQ (reference sequence). The CDR3 loop is CASSIRTDEQYF. The CDR3 DNA is TGTGCCAGCAGCATTCGAACAGACGAGCAGTACTTC.

V gene TRBV27 combines with J gene TRBJ2-1; D not resolved. The CDR3 length is 16 residues. Germline CDR1 and CDR2: MNHEY and SMNVEV (reference sequence). The V gene lost 5 bases and the J gene lost 8 bases, with 22 bases spanning the gap. DNA for the CDR3: TGTGCCAGCAGTCGACCCCAAGGGTTTCAGATCCATGAGCAGTTCTTC. It is translated as CASSRPQGFQIHEQFF.

The rearrangement uses TRBV6-5 and TRBJ2-7; no reliable D call. Trimming cost V 2 bases and J 1 base, with 9 bases left between them. The CDR3 extends over 14 amino acids. Looked up from germline, CDR1 is MNHEY and CDR2 is SVGAGI. CDR3 amino acids: CASSYVDGSYEQYF. The CDR3 DNA is TGTGCCAGCAGTTACGTGGACGGTTCCTACGAGCAGTACTTC.

The V and J genes are TRBV7-2 and TRBJ2-4; no definite D call. The CDR3 runs 14 residues. Trimming cost V 5 bases and J 2 bases, with 10 bases left between them. Germline lookup yields CDR1 SGHTA and CDR2 FQGNSA. CDR3 loop: CASSLSVTKNIQYF. CDR3 nucleotide sequence: TGTGCCAGCAGCCTGTCCGTTACCAAAAACATTCAGTACTTC.

This clonotype occurred a few times. The junction shows a germline mismatch at one end, possibly a read error. The chain recombines TRBV7-3 with TRBJ1-1; 9 bases are a match to TRBD1. From germline, CDR1 is SGHTA and CDR2 FQGTGA. There are 18 residues in the CDR3. The CDR3 region has the DNA TGTGCCAGCAGCCCCCTTAGTCCCGGGACAGGGAGGAACCCTGAAGCTTTCTTT. It codes for CASSPLSPGTGRNPEAFF.

This clonotype was detected only a few times. The chain couples TRBV20-1 to TRBJ1-4, with TRBD1 identical over 9 bases. CDR3 length equals 15 residues. Trimming cost V 1 base and J 9 bases; bases outside gene matches: 9. Germline V lookup: CDR1 DFQATT, CDR2 SNEGSKA (reference sequence). The CDR3 loop is CSARAPDRGDKKLFF. CDR3 DNA sequence: TGCAGTGCTAGAGCTCCCGACAGGGGGGATAAAAAACTGTTTTTT.

This chain connects TRBV2 to TRBJ2-1; the D gene is possibly TRBD2 (5 bases). Germline-derived CDR1 and CDR2 are SNHLY and FYNNEI. The CDR3 has 15 residues. V dropped 6 bases and J dropped 6 bases, with 18 bases sitting between them. Here the CDR3 DNA reads TGTGCCAGCAGGCCGAGGGCTAGTATCCCCAATGAGCAGTTCTTC. Translated, it gives CASRPRASIPNEQFF.

V is TRBV6-5 and J is TRBJ1-1, with 9 bases aligning to TRBD1. Germline lookup yields CDR1 MNHEY and CDR2 SVGAGI. V shed 1 base, J shed 2 bases, and the junction held 8 bases outside the gene matches. The CDR3 has 17 residues. The CDR3 is CASSYLAAGQGNTEAFF. CDR3 bases: TGTGCCAGCAGTTACTTAGCTGCGGGACAGGGTAACACTGAAGCTTTCTTT.

The chain recombines TRBV28 with TRBJ1-5, with D possibly being TRBD1 (6 bases). V lost 4 bases and J 4 bases, leaving 14 bases between the germline ends. CDR3 length: 15 residues. Germline values: CDR1 MDHEN, CDR2 SYDVKM. The CDR3 loop is CASSSTGPYNQPQHF. In nucleotides, the CDR3 is TGTGCCAGCAGTTCCACAGGGCCCTATAATCAGCCCCAGCATTTT.

The chain joins TRBV2 to TRBJ2-1, with TRBD2 matching over 11 bases. Germline CDR1 SNHLY, CDR2 FYNNEI. The CDR3 covers 16 residues. V lost 6 bases, J lost 7 bases, and 11 bases stayed unmatched. This CDR3 is CASSELAGETGNEQFF. The CDR3 DNA follows: TGTGCCAGCAGCGAACTAGCGGGAGAGACGGGAAATGAGCAGTTCTTC.

This clonotype was observed a handful of times. J is TRBJ1-5 and V is TRBV25-1, with a possible D match to TRBD1 (6 bases). The germline V gene has CDR1 MGHDK and CDR2 SYGVNS. This CDR3 is built from 17 residues. V was pared by 1 base and J by 4 bases, with 17 bases between. The CDR3 sequence: CASSESQGIWVNQPQHF. CDR3 bases: TGTGCCAGCAGTGAATCCCAGGGGATATGGGTTAATCAGCCCCAGCATTTT.

J is TRBJ2-5 and V is TRBV27; D unclear. Germline values: CDR1 MNHEY, CDR2 SMNVEV (reference sequence). The CDR3 runs 14 residues. V was cut by 2 bases and J by 3 bases, with 10 bases left in between. The CDR3 region has the DNA TGTGCCAGCAGTTTAGGCAGCAGAGAAGAGACCCAGTACTTC. Translated, it gives CASSLGSREETQYF.

This clonotype occurred once. CDR3 nucleotide sequence: TGTGCCAGCAGCCCAGGGACAGGGCAAGAGACCCAGTACTTC. It encodes CASSPGTGQETQYF. V and J are TRBV12-3 or TRBV12-4 and TRBJ2-5; 9 nucleotides line up with TRBD1. The junction had 4 bases not matched to a gene; V was cut back by 6 bases and J by 2 bases. CDR3 length: 14 amino acids.

The CDR3 region is CAWSVLAGSDNEQFF. The CDR3 coding sequence is TGTGCCTGGAGCGTACTAGCGGGAAGCGACAATGAGCAGTTCTTC. The V and J genes are TRBV30 and TRBJ2-1; 10 nucleotides agree with TRBD2. Trimming took 3 bases from V and 5 from J; bases not matched to a gene: 7. Germline lookup yields CDR1 GTSNPN and CDR2 SVGIG (reference sequence). This CDR3 spans 15 amino acids.

This clonotype was counted between two and nine times. This chain links TRBV28 with TRBJ2-1; 8 bases agree with TRBD1. Germline CDR1 MDHEN, CDR2 SYDVKM. V lost 5 bases to trimming and J lost 7 bases; unmatched junction nucleotides: 7. The CDR3 consists of 14 residues. The CDR3 spells CASSPRDRQNEQFF. The CDR3 DNA follows: TGTGCCAGCAGTCCCCGGGACAGGCAGAATGAGCAGTTCTTC.

The chain combines TRBV3-1 with TRBJ2-7, with 8 bases lining up with TRBD1. The CDR3 is 16 residues long. V lost 1 base and J lost 2; bases outside the gene matches: 7. Germline V CDR1 and CDR2: LGHDT, YNNKEL (reference sequence). The CDR3, as DNA: TGTGCCAGCAGCCAAGCCGGACAGGGTGGAACCTACGAGCAGTACTTC. It is translated as CASSQAGQGGTYEQYF.

The chain links TRBV6-2 or TRBV6-3 to TRBJ1-2; D is undetermined. The CDR3 totals 13 residues. Per the germline V gene, CDR1 is MNHEY and CDR2 is SVGEGT. Trimming shortened V by 5 bases and J by 3 bases, and 10 bases separated the two germline ends. In nucleotides, the CDR3 is TGTGCCAGCAGTCCGCCCACCTACTATGGCTACACCTTC. Translation: CASSPPTYYGYTF.